Listed below are T cell receptor beta chains from one sample, sequenced in a study of control samples from healthy donors and cancer patients. TCRdb's table, derived via immunoSEQ multiplex PCR, lists solely in-frame clones and lacks some. The sample has fewer than 250,000 clones; roughly nine tenths are singletons. Input material: blood. Receptor source: a man between 25 and 39 years old in good health. Both conserved end residues are part of each CDR3. Each record gives: J gene, clone size, V gene, CDR3 length, D gene, CDR3 DNA, CDR3 protein. The D gene is left open where the match is weak. Where a row states a size, it is once, few, many or the class of an expanded clone; other rows omit it.

>TRBJ2-2|.|TRBV11-3|13|.
TGTGCCAGCAGATCAACAGGGTCCGGGGAGCTGTTTTTT
CASRSTGSGELFF
>TRBJ1-2|.|TRBV6-5|15|.
TGTGCCAGCAGTACTGGCGGAGTGTTTAGCTATGGCTACACCTTC
CASSTGGVFSYGYTF
>TRBJ1-2|.|TRBV27|15|.
TGTGCCAGCAGTCCGGGGTGGGGGAGCGGCTATGGCTACACCTTC
CASSPGWGSGYGYTF
>TRBJ1-1|.|TRBV10-1|14|.
TGCGCCAGCAGTGAGTCGGGGGCGTTAACTGAAGCTTTCTTT
CASSESGALTEAFF
>TRBJ1-4|.|TRBV3-1/TRBV3-2|16|.
TGTGCCAGCAGCTCCTACCAGGCTGGGATTGGGGAAAAACTGTTTTTT
CASSSYQAGIGEKLFF
>TRBJ1-6|once|TRBV3-1/TRBV3-2|18|TRBD1
TGTGCCAGCAGCCTTGGACAGGGGCAGGGGCATCGAAATTCACCCCTCCACTTT
CASSLGQGQGHRNSPLHF
>TRBJ2-4|.|TRBV7-9|15|TRBD2
TGTGCCAGCAGCTTATTGCGGGGGGGCACTAACATTCAGTACTTC
CASSLLRGGTNIQYF
>TRBJ1-6|.|TRBV30|14|.
TGTGCCTGGAGTGTGAATAATGGTAATTCACCCCTCCACTTT
CAWSVNNGNSPLHF
>TRBJ1-6|.|TRBV4-1|16|TRBD1
TGCGCCAGCAGCCAGGTCCCGGGACAGGGTAATTCACCCCTCCACTTT
CASSQVPGQGNSPLHF
>TRBJ2-5|.|TRBV5-4|13|.
TGTGCCAGCAGCCAGACTGGATTTGAGACCCAGTACTTC
CASSQTGFETQYF
>TRBJ1-3|few|TRBV5-5|15|TRBD1
TGTGCCAGCAGCTTGGTAGGGGGCGAAAGAAACACCATATATTTT
CASSLVGGERNTIYF
>TRBJ1-4|.|TRBV27|14|.
TGTGCCAGCACCACTCCCCCCGGTAATGAAAAACTGTTTTTT
CASTTPPGNEKLFF
>TRBJ1-2|.|TRBV30|12|.
TGTGCCTGGAGGGGACGGAACTATGGCTACACCTTC
CAWRGRNYGYTF
>TRBJ1-4|.|TRBV10-3|14|.
TGTGCCATCAGTGAGCGGCAGGGAGGGGAAAAACTGTTTTTT
CAISERQGGEKLFF